The 5 T cell receptor beta chains below all came from one sample that was sequenced in a study of shared clonotypes between healthy human individuals. TCRdb keeps only in-frame clones here, not all; method: immunoSEQ multiplex PCR. The table shows approximately 2.1 million clones, with over 85% occurring only once. Material: naive CD4+ T cells from PBMCs. As to subset: CD45RA+ positively selected. All receptors derive from a man between 18 and 35 years old in good health. Some clones in this sample may be carry-over from other donors' samples.

This rearrangement joins TRBV6-5 to TRBJ2-1; 9 bases are shared with TRBD1. This CDR3 contains 14 residues. Germline lookup yields CDR1 MNHEY and CDR2 SVGAGI. Trimming took 6 bases from V and 7 from J; bases not matched to a gene: 7. The CDR3 DNA reads as TGTGCCAGCAGATCGGGACAGGGCTCGAATGAGCAGTTCTTC. Amino acid sequence: CASRSGQGSNEQFF.

This clone was seen once. This rearrangement joins TRBV28 to TRBJ2-7, with D possibly being TRBD2 (5 bases). Germline V gene data show CDR1 as MDHEN and CDR2 as SYDVKM. Trimming pared 11 bases from V and 0 bases from J, leaving 17 bases between. The CDR3 contains 14 residues. The CDR3 sequence is CACHNRRGSYEQYF. The CDR3 DNA is TGTGCCTGCCATAACCGCCGGGGCTCCTACGAGCAGTACTTC. The full variable domain, its missing parts supplied by reference TRBV28 and TRBJ2-7, is DVKVTQSSRYLVKRTGEKVFLECVQDMDHENMFWYRQDPGLGLRLIYFSYDVKMKEKGDIPEGYSVSREKKERFSLILESASTNQTSMYLCACHNRRGSYEQYFGPGTRLTVT.

The chain joins TRBV7-9 to TRBJ1-4; a possible D gene is TRBD1 (5 bases). Per the germline V gene, CDR1 is SEHNR and CDR2 is FQNEAQ (reference sequence). The germline V and J ends were trimmed by 3 bases and 6 bases, with 8 bases remaining between them. The CDR3 contains 13 residues. Here the CDR3 DNA reads TGTGCCAGCAGCTTCGACAGCTATGAAAAACTGTTTTTT. Protein: CASSFDSYEKLFF.

This rearrangement joins TRBV6-5 to TRBJ2-7; D tentatively reads TRBD1 or TRBD2 (5 bases each). V lost 6 bases, J lost 3 bases, and 18 bases lay in between. CDR3 length: 15 residues. Germline CDR1 is MNHEY and CDR2 is SVGAGI. CDR3 bases: TGTGCCAGCAGCCGACCGGGACCCCCCGTCTACGAGCAGTACTTC. This sequence encodes CASSRPGPPVYEQYF.

The rearrangement links TRBV30 to TRBJ2-1; TRBD2 agrees at 7 bases. V was clipped by 4 bases and J by 4 bases; unmatched bases: 4. The CDR3 totals 13 residues. CDR1 and CDR2 (germline): GTSNPN, SVGIG (reference sequence). The chain's CDR3 is CAWTSGDYNEQFF. Written as DNA, the CDR3 is TGTGCCTGGACCAGCGGGGATTACAATGAGCAGTTCTTC.